This entry lists 28 T cell receptor beta chains sequenced from one sample in a study of blood T cell repertoires in COVID-19. Method: immunoSEQ multiplex PCR; TCRdb's copy keeps in-frame clones and lacks some. The table has approximately 110,000 clones, over 70% seen once; the top ten hold 6% to 7%. Sequencing was done on a sample of peripheral blood. These receptors all stem from a woman aged 50 to 65 with acute or convalescent COVID-19.

The chain links TRBV10-3 to TRBJ2-1, with 9 positions matching TRBD1. The CDR3 has 14 residues. Germline V lookup: CDR1 ENHRY, CDR2 SYGVKD. V gave up 3 bases and J gave up 6 bases; unmatched junction bases: 3. Here the CDR3 DNA reads TGTGCCATCAGTGATCCGGGACAGGGCAATGAGCAGTTCTTC. This codes for CAISDPGQGNEQFF.

The rearrangement joins TRBV7-9 to TRBJ2-7, with D unresolved. Germline CDR1 reads SEHNR; CDR2 reads FQNEAQ (reference sequence). V dropped 4 bases and J dropped 3 bases, with 10 bases sitting between them. The CDR3 runs to 13 residues. The CDR3 DNA reads as TGTGCCAGCAGCTCCGCAGTATTCTACGAGCAGTACTTC. Translated: CASSSAVFYEQYF.

This clone came up once. This rearrangement joins TRBV5-1 to TRBJ2-3, with TRBD1 identical over 10 bases. This CDR3 is 17 amino acids long. CDR1 is SGHRS and CDR2 is YFSETQ in the germline V gene. J lost 2 bases, V lost 0 bases, and 6 bases had no gene match. Written as DNA, the CDR3 is TGCGCCAGCAGCTTGGTGGGACAGGGGACCTCCACAGATACGCAGTATTTT. Protein sequence: CASSLVGQGTSTDTQYF.

The J gene is TRBJ2-1, the V gene TRBV24-1; D not certain. Germline V gene data show CDR1 as KGHDR and CDR2 as SFDVKD. The V gene lost 9 bases and the J gene lost 0 bases, with 8 bases spanning the gap. CDR3 length: 13 amino acids. The CDR3 spells CATGGSSYNEQFF. CDR3 nucleotide sequence: TGTGCCACCGGTGGCAGCTCCTACAATGAGCAGTTCTTC.

The chain combines TRBV2 with TRBJ2-1; D ambiguous. The CDR3 has 11 residues. From germline, CDR1 is SNHLY and CDR2 FYNNEI. Trimming removed 8 bases at V and 3 bases at J, with 5 bases between. This chain's CDR3 is CASSRYNEQFF. The CDR3 nucleotides are TGTGCCAGCTCCCGCTACAATGAGCAGTTCTTC.

This sequence joins TRBV6-1 and TRBJ1-2; tentatively, D is TRBD1 (5 bases). The CDR3 spans 17 residues. The germline gives CDR1 MNHNS, CDR2 SASEGT. The ends were cut back, 2 bases at V and 1 base at J, with 17 bases in the middle. The CDR3 reads CASSESSGGTDNYGYTF. CDR3 nucleotides: TGTGCCAGCAGTGAATCTTCGGGAGGGACTGATAACTATGGCTACACCTTC.

The genes are TRBV19 and TRBJ2-5, with D perhaps TRBD2 (6 bases). Germline CDR1 reads LNHDA; CDR2 reads SQIVND (reference sequence). CDR3 size: 17 residues. V dropped 5 bases and J dropped 1 base, with 20 bases sitting between them. DNA of the CDR3: TGTGCCAGTAGTCTCAACTCCGGGGGAAGCAGCCAAGAGACCCAGTACTTC. It yields the protein CASSLNSGGSSQETQYF. The full variable domain, its missing parts supplied by reference TRBV19 and TRBJ2-5, is DGGITQSPKYLFRKEGQNVTLSCEQNLNHDAMYWYRQDPGQGLRLIYYSQIVNDFQKGDIAEGYSVSREKKESFPLTVTSAQKNPTAFYLCASSLNSGGSSQETQYFGPGTRLLVL.

V usage is TRBV12-3 or TRBV12-4 and J usage is TRBJ2-7; the D gene is possibly TRBD1 (6 bases). Trimming removed 3 bases at V and 4 bases at J, with 10 bases between. The CDR3 is made up of 13 amino acids. This chain's CDR3 is CASSFGQRYEQYF. The CDR3 coding sequence is TGTGCCAGCAGTTTTGGACAGAGATACGAGCAGTACTTC.

The chain has TRBV5-1 and TRBJ1-1; D gene uncertain. Germline-derived CDR1 and CDR2 are SGHRS and YFSETQ. CDR3 length equals 14 residues. Trimming shortened V by 4 bases and J by 1 base, and 11 bases separated the two germline ends. The CDR3 sequence: CASSPRGENTEAFF. The CDR3 nucleotides read TGCGCCAGCAGCCCCCGGGGAGAGAACACTGAAGCTTTCTTT.

The rearrangement links TRBV5-1 to TRBJ2-7, with D possibly TRBD1 on 6 matching bases. The ends were cut back, 4 bases at V and 3 bases at J, with 14 bases in the middle. The CDR3 length is 14 residues. Germline loops: CDR1 SGHRS, CDR2 YFSETQ. The CDR3 protein is CASSPQTGSYEQYF. In nucleotides, the CDR3 is TGCGCCAGCAGCCCACAGACAGGAAGCTACGAGCAGTACTTC.

The V and J genes are TRBV19 and TRBJ1-2; 10 bases match TRBD1. This CDR3 spans 14 amino acids. The V gene's germline CDR1 is LNHDA and CDR2 SQIVND (reference sequence). The V and J ends lost 6 bases and 3 bases, in that order; junction bases with no gene match: 4. DNA for the CDR3: TGTGCCAGTAGCCCTGGGACAGGGGACTATGGCTACACCTTC. Translated, it gives CASSPGTGDYGYTF.

J is TRBJ1-4 and V is TRBV3-1 (or the pseudogene TRBV3-2); TRBD1 might be the D (6 bases). Trimming left V 3 bases short and J 2 bases short, with 10 bases between. The CDR3 runs to 15 residues. Germline assignment: CDR1 LGHDT and CDR2 YNNKEL (reference sequence). For the CDR3, the DNA is TGTGCCAGCAGCCAGAACAGGGCGACTAATGAAAAACTGTTTTTT. Its translation: CASSQNRATNEKLFF.

Remarks on this clone: In the same sample, other DNA sequences code for this CDR3. This chain joins TRBV5-1 and TRBJ1-2; no firm D call. The CDR3 consists of 14 residues. V lost 0 bases and J lost 2, with 8 bases in between. Germline V gene sequence: CDR1 SGHRS, CDR2 YFSETQ. CDR3 DNA sequence: TGCGCCAGCAGCTTGGAGTCAGTGAACTATGGCTACACCTTC. This gives the protein CASSLESVNYGYTF.

Only one count was recorded for this clone. The J gene is TRBJ1-2, the V gene TRBV11-2; TRBD1 might be the D (6 bases). The CDR3 extends over 13 amino acids. V lost 1 base to trimming and J lost 6 bases, with 9 bases between them. Germline-derived CDR1 and CDR2 are SGHAT and FQNNGV. The CDR3 nucleotides are TGTGCCAGCAGCTTAGCAGGGGCGCATGGCTACACCTTC. Protein product: CASSLAGAHGYTF.

The chain uses TRBV7-2 and TRBJ1-4; no firm D call. V was cut by 3 bases and J by 0 bases, with 11 bases left in between. Germline CDR1 is SGHTA and CDR2 is FQGNSA. The CDR3 runs 16 residues. The CDR3 is CASSFRLAATNEKLFF. DNA for the CDR3: TGTGCCAGCAGCTTTCGCTTAGCGGCAACTAATGAAAAACTGTTTTTT.

In this sample, this clone turned up once. J is TRBJ1-1 and V is TRBV6-5; 8 bases align to TRBD1. The ends lost 8 bases at V and 1 base at J; junction bases unmatched: 9. This CDR3 spans 15 amino acids. CDR1 MNHEY and CDR2 SVGAGI come from the germline V gene. The CDR3 loop is CASGQGGSTNTEAFF. CDR3 in DNA: TGTGCCAGCGGACAGGGAGGGAGTACGAACACTGAAGCTTTCTTT.

The gene calls are TRBV6-5 and TRBJ2-7; TRBD1 matches at 7 bases. Trimming cost V 6 bases and J 0 bases; bases outside gene matches: 5. Per germline, CDR1 MNHEY and CDR2 SVGAGI. The CDR3 length is 14 residues. This CDR3 is CASRFRDSSYEQYF. CDR3 nucleotides: TGTGCCAGCAGGTTCCGGGACAGCTCCTACGAGCAGTACTTC.

CDR3 region: CASGEHYEQYF. CDR3 bases: TGTGCCAGCGGGGAGCACTACGAGCAGTACTTC. The V and J genes are TRBV5-4 and TRBJ2-7, with a weak D call TRBD2 (5 bases). V dropped 7 bases and J dropped 3 bases, with 8 bases sitting between them. Germline CDR1 reads SGHNT; CDR2 reads YYREEE (reference sequence). The CDR3 length is 11 residues.

The rearrangement joins TRBV5-5 to TRBJ1-6; TRBD1 matches 12 bases. The CDR3 is made up of 19 amino acids. The ends lost 3 bases at V and 4 bases at J; junction bases unmatched: 11. Germline CDR1 and CDR2: SGHKS and YYEKEE (reference sequence). CDR3 nucleotide sequence: TGTGCCAGCAGCTCTCTGTTATCGGGACAGGGGGCTTATAATTCACCCCTCCACTTT. Amino acid sequence: CASSSLLSGQGAYNSPLHF.

The V call is TRBV30, the J call TRBJ1-2; a weak D match, TRBD1 (5 bases). Germline V gene lookup returns CDR1 GTSNPN and CDR2 SVGIG (reference sequence). The CDR3 runs to 15 residues. V was pared by 1 base and J by 8 bases, with 20 bases between. CDR3 region: CAWSAHSDNLDGYTF. CDR3 nucleotide sequence: TGTGCCTGGAGTGCCCACTCGGACAACTTGGACGGCTACACCTTC.

CDR3 amino acids: CASSPDRPNTEAFF. CDR3 coding DNA: TGTGCCAGCAGTCCTGACAGGCCGAACACTGAAGCTTTCTTT. This chain uses TRBV2 with TRBJ1-1; maybe TRBD1 (6 bases). Trimming removed 5 bases from V and 1 base from J, with 11 bases in between. The germline V gene has CDR1 SNHLY and CDR2 FYNNEI. The CDR3 has 14 residues.

V is TRBV20-1 and J is TRBJ2-1; 9 nucleotides match TRBD2. Germline assignment: CDR1 DFQATT and CDR2 SNEGSKA (reference sequence). V trimming: 3 bases; J trimming: 3 bases; junction bases outside the gene matches: 9. This CDR3 contains 16 residues. The CDR3 sequence is CSASSPAGGSYNEQFF. DNA of the CDR3: TGCAGTGCTAGTTCTCCGGCGGGGGGGAGCTACAATGAGCAGTTCTTC.

V and J are TRBV27 and TRBJ1-2; D unclear. The V end lost 6 bases, the J end lost 1 base, and 6 bases lay between the germline ends. The CDR3 length is 12 residues. Per the germline V gene, CDR1 is MNHEY and CDR2 is SMNVEV (reference sequence). CDR3 sequence (DNA): TGTGCCAGCAGGGGCCTTAACTATGGCTACACCTTC. Translated: CASRGLNYGYTF.

CDR3 protein: CASGGSFTEAFF. In DNA form, the CDR3 reads TGTGCCAGCGGAGGTTCCTTCACTGAAGCTTTCTTT. This rearrangement joins TRBV28 to TRBJ1-1, with D unclear. Per the germline V gene, CDR1 is MDHEN and CDR2 is SYDVKM. The V end was cut by 8 bases, the J end by 4 bases, with 11 bases between. The CDR3 is 12 amino acids.

The gene calls are TRBV28 and TRBJ1-5; 8 nucleotides align to TRBD1. The CDR3 covers 16 residues. The J segment lost 5 bases and the V segment lost 6 bases, leaving 12 bases of the junction unmatched. The germline gives CDR1 MDHEN, CDR2 SYDVKM. CDR3 sequence (DNA): TGTGCCAGCAGCTACACGACAGGGGACCTGTATCAGCCCCAGCATTTT. Residues: CASSYTTGDLYQPQHF.

This clone was seen just once. V is TRBV3-1 (or the pseudogene TRBV3-2) and J is TRBJ2-2; tentatively, D is TRBD1 (5 bases). The CDR3 loop spans 16 amino acids. Per the germline V gene, CDR1 is LGHDT and CDR2 is YNNKEL (reference sequence). The V end lost 4 bases, the J end lost 3 bases, and 15 bases lay between the germline ends. The CDR3: CASSLLGPADTGELFF. In DNA form, the CDR3 reads TGTGCCAGCAGCCTCTTGGGGCCGGCGGACACCGGGGAGCTGTTTTTT.

The rearrangement joins TRBV6-6 to TRBJ1-6; TRBD1 matches 9 bases. The CDR3 sequence is 14 residues long. Germline lookup yields CDR1 MNHNY and CDR2 SVGAGI (reference sequence). Trimming at V came to 4 bases and at J to 9 bases, leaving 4 bases not matched to a gene. This CDR3 is CASSSGQGFSPLHF. CDR3 sequence (DNA): TGTGCCAGCAGTTCCGGACAGGGGTTTTCACCCCTCCACTTT.

This clone was counted between two and nine times. The chain recombines TRBV2 with TRBJ1-2; 9 bases map to TRBD1. Germline V CDR1 and CDR2: SNHLY, FYNNEI. The CDR3 extends over 13 amino acids. V lost 4 bases, J lost 3 bases, and 0 bases stayed unmatched. The CDR3 here is CASSGTGDYGYTF. CDR3 sequence (DNA): TGTGCCAGCAGTGGGACAGGGGACTATGGCTACACCTTC.